The subject of this entry is one T cell receptor beta chain. Different DNA sequences within this sample yield the same CDR3. Deletions cut 0 bases from V and 0 bases from J, with 6 bases between. The CDR3 sequence is 15 residues long. Germline CDR1 and CDR2: KGHSH and LQKENI. Here immunoSEQ multiplex PCR was the method, and the copy in TCRdb shows in-frame clones only, minus some. The profile shows tens of thousands of clones, around 92% of them singletons. This record belongs to a study of T cells after somatic rescue of genetic block. The sample taken for sequencing was peripheral blood mononuclear cells (PBMCs). This receptor was obtained from a man aged 35 to 55. The J gene is TRBJ1-3, the V gene TRBV18, with D uncertain. The CDR3 protein is CASSPPPNSGNTIYF. In nucleotides, the CDR3 is TGTGCCAGCTCACCACCTCCGAACTCTGGAAACACCATATATTTT.